One and the same sample provided the 14 T cell receptor beta chains below, sequenced in a study of blood T cell repertoires in COVID-19. Data came from immunoSEQ multiplex PCR; TCRdb stores just in-frame clones and leaves some out. Among fewer than 150,000 clones listed, more than 80% were seen once. The sequenced material came from peripheral blood. The source is a human donor in a cohort sampled during active COVID-19.

The chain combines TRBV2 with TRBJ2-5; 11 positions match TRBD2. V lost 5 bases, J lost 4 bases, and 3 bases stayed unmatched. CDR1 and CDR2 from the germline V gene are SNHLY and FYNNEI. The CDR3 spans 14 residues. This CDR3 reads CASSRGLAGETQYF. The CDR3 region has the DNA TGTGCCAGCAGTCGCGGACTAGCGGGAGAGACCCAGTACTTC.

The chain uses TRBV2 and TRBJ2-5; perhaps TRBD2 as D (6 bases). This CDR3 contains 16 residues. V dropped 2 bases and J dropped 1 base, with 14 bases sitting between them. The germline V gene encodes CDR1 SNHLY and CDR2 FYNNEI. CDR3 in amino acids: CASSEHILRGQETQYF. The CDR3 DNA reads as TGTGCCAGCAGTGAACATATCCTGCGGGGCCAAGAGACCCAGTACTTC.

The chain recombines TRBV6-5 with TRBJ1-5; D might be TRBD1 (6 bases). The CDR3 has 15 residues. The V end lost 5 bases, the J end lost 1 base, and 12 bases lay between the germline ends. From germline, CDR1 is MNHEY and CDR2 SVGAGI. The CDR3: CASSRDNLSNQPQHF. CDR3 sequence (DNA): TGTGCCAGCAGTAGGGACAACCTAAGCAATCAGCCCCAGCATTTT.

V and J are TRBV11-3 and TRBJ2-7; 8 bases line up with TRBD2. Germline V gene sequence: CDR1 SGHNT, CDR2 YENEEA. CDR3 length: 14 residues. Trimming cost V 5 bases and J 4 bases; bases outside gene matches: 7. The CDR3: CASSREGPKYEQYV. The CDR3 DNA is TGTGCCAGCAGCCGGGAGGGTCCAAAGTACGAGCAGTACGTC.

This chain joins TRBV19 and TRBJ1-1; unclear D gene. Germline assignment: CDR1 LNHDA and CDR2 SQIVND (reference sequence). The CDR3 has 14 residues. Trimming removed 5 bases from V and 1 base from J, with 11 bases in between. CDR3 in amino acids: CASSRWAANTEAFF. DNA of the CDR3: TGTGCCAGTAGTCGTTGGGCCGCGAACACTGAAGCTTTCTTT.

V and J are TRBV20-1 and TRBJ2-2; 7 nucleotides match TRBD1. Looked up from germline, CDR1 is DFQATT and CDR2 is SNEGSKA (reference sequence). The CDR3 has 13 residues. The trim removed 3 bases at V and 5 bases at J, leaving 3 bases unmatched. This CDR3 is CSASAGGTGELFF. Written as DNA, the CDR3 is TGCAGTGCTAGTGCAGGGGGAACCGGGGAGCTGTTTTTT.

This clone was detected only once. This rearrangement joins TRBV28 to TRBJ2-7, with a possible D match to TRBD2 (5 bases). The germline V gene has CDR1 MDHEN and CDR2 SYDVKM. V lost 4 bases and J 7 bases, leaving 14 bases between the germline ends. This CDR3 region has 13 residues. The CDR3 region has the DNA TGTGCCAGCAGTTCTAGCCCCCTTTTTGAGCAGTACGTC. Amino acid sequence: CASSSSPLFEQYV.

The gene calls are TRBV19 and TRBJ2-1; 12 bases line up with TRBD2. V was clipped by 3 bases and J by 7 bases; unmatched bases: 4. The CDR3 runs to 15 residues. Germline-derived CDR1 and CDR2 are LNHDA and SQIVND (reference sequence). The CDR3 region has the DNA TGTGCCAGTAGTATCCTAGCGGGAGGGCCAAATGAGCAGTTCTTC. Translating gives CASSILAGGPNEQFF.

This clone was seen a single time. This rearrangement joins TRBV7-2 to TRBJ2-2, with D hard to call. Germline loops: CDR1 SGHTA, CDR2 FQGNSA. V was pared by 5 bases and J by 6 bases, with 10 bases between. The CDR3 sequence is 13 residues long. Here the CDR3 DNA reads TGTGCCAGCAGCCCACTGGCGGCCGGGGAGCTGTTTTTT. The encoded protein is CASSPLAAGELFF.

The chain uses TRBV2 and TRBJ1-2; 8 bases are shared with TRBD1. The CDR3 is 14 amino acids. The germline CDR1 and CDR2 sequences are SNHLY and FYNNEI. V was pared by 8 bases and J by 4 bases, with 9 bases of the junction left unmatched. DNA of the CDR3: TGTGCCAGCCCTCCGGACAGGGATCCCTATGGCTACACCTTC. Translated, it gives CASPPDRDPYGYTF.

The sample holds one count of this clone. J is TRBJ1-5 and V is TRBV20-1, with 7 bases aligning to TRBD1. The V and J ends lost 3 bases and 4 bases, in that order; junction bases with no gene match: 9. The length of the CDR3 is 15 residues. Germline V lookup: CDR1 DFQATT, CDR2 SNEGSKA (reference sequence). The CDR3, as DNA: TGCAGTGCTAGTTTTCAGGGGGTTCGTAATCAGCCCCAGCATTTT. Protein product: CSASFQGVRNQPQHF.

This clone was seen only a few times. The V call is TRBV7-9, the J call TRBJ1-1, with D possibly TRBD1 on 5 matching bases. The CDR3 contains 14 residues. The V gene's germline CDR1 is SEHNR and CDR2 FQNEAQ (reference sequence). Trimming took 5 bases from V and 8 from J, leaving 18 bases between them. The CDR3 spells CASSGSGQLTEAFF. CDR3 in DNA: TGTGCCAGCAGCGGCAGTGGACAACTAACCGAAGCTTTCTTT. Together with reference TRBV7-9 and TRBJ1-1, the CDR3 gives the full variable domain: DTGVSQNPRHKITKRGQNVTFRCDPISEHNRLYWYRQTLGQGPEFLTYFQNEAQLEKSRLLSDRFSAERPKGSFSTLEIQRTEQGDSAMYLCASSGSGQLTEAFFGQGTRLTVV.

The chain has TRBV5-4 and TRBJ2-2; 9 bases agree with TRBD1. V shed 4 bases and J 6 bases; nucleotides not matched to a gene: 7. The CDR3 loop spans 15 amino acids. Germline V gives CDR1 SGHNT, CDR2 YYREEE (reference sequence). In DNA, the CDR3 is TGTGCCAGCAGCGGGGGACAGGGCAGATCCGGGGAGCTGTTTTTT. Translating it yields CASSGGQGRSGELFF.

The chain combines TRBV6-6 with TRBJ2-5; D may be TRBD1 (6 bases). This CDR3 region has 15 residues. V was clipped by 0 bases and J by 2 bases, with 10 bases between them. Germline V gene sequence: CDR1 MNHNY, CDR2 SVGAGI (reference sequence). CDR3 region: CASSYSGAYQETQYF. CDR3 DNA sequence: TGTGCCAGCAGTTACTCGGGGGCGTATCAAGAGACCCAGTACTTC.